These T cell receptor beta chains were read from a single sample in a study of human T cells and chemical hapten exposure. TCRdb processed the RACE reads anew with MiXCR; each CDR3 protein has one entry. The repertoire includes 65,000 or so distinct CDR3 sequences, about 6% of them detected once, and under 4.5% sits in the top ten. The sequenced sample consisted of whole blood. The source is a female donor in good health. Some clones in this sample may be carry-over from other donors' samples. The CDR3 runs from the conserved cysteine through the conserved F or W. D genes are given only for firm matches. Clone sizes are given selectively: once, few, many, or a class where the clone is expanded.

>TRBJ1-5|TRBV4-3|NA|many
TGCGCCAGCAGCCCAGTGATAACTCAGGGAGGGAATCAGCCCCAGCATTTT
CASSPVITQGGNQPQHF
>TRBJ2-7|TRBV23-1|NA|few
TGCGCCAGCAGTCTCAAGGCGAGGGGGGTCAATAACGAGCAGTACTTC
CASSLKARGVNNEQYF
>TRBJ2-7|TRBV20-1|TRBD2|many
TGCAGTGTTCACACCCGCCGGACTAGCTCCTACGAGCAGTACTTC
CSVHTRRTSSYEQYF
>TRBJ2-7|TRBV6-6|TRBD2|NA
TGTGCCAGCAGACCATCAGCGGGAGAGTACGAGCAGTACTTC
CASRPSAGEYEQYF
>TRBJ2-3|TRBV20-1|TRBD2|many
TGCAGTGCTAGAGAAGGACTAGCGGCCACAGATACGCAGTATTTT
CSAREGLAATDTQYF
>TRBJ2-5|TRBV28|NA|NA
TGTGCCAGCAGGGGGTTTATGGGGGAGACCCAGTACTTC
CASRGFMGETQYF
>TRBJ1-1|TRBV4-1|NA|many
TGCGCCAGCAGCCAAGGGGGAGGTGAAGCTTTCTTT
CASSQGGGEAFF
>TRBJ1-2|TRBV30|TRBD1|few
TGTGCCTGGAGCCTGACAGGGGCGGGTGGCTACACCTTC
CAWSLTGAGGYTF
>TRBJ1-6|TRBV21-1|NA|many
TGTGCCAGCAGCCTCGGGACCCAGGTTCCGCCCCTCCACTTT
CASSLGTQVPPLHF
>TRBJ2-1|TRBV10-3|TRBD1|NA
TGTGCCATCACCTCAGGGGGTAGTGAGCAGTTCTTC
CAITSGGSEQFF
>TRBJ2-3|TRBV11-2|TRBD2|NA
TGTGCCAGCAGCTTAGGGCTAGCGGGTGGCACAGATACGCAGTATTTT
CASSLGLAGGTDTQYF
>TRBJ2-2|TRBV5-1|NA|many
TGCGCCAGCAGCTTGGATTTCGTTGGGGAGCTGTTTTTT
CASSLDFVGELFF
>TRBJ2-3|TRBV5-1|NA|many
TGCGCCATCCTCAGTCCCGACAGAATAACTAGCACAGATACGCAGTATTTT
CAILSPDRITSTDTQYF
>TRBJ2-1|TRBV29-1|NA|NA
TGCAGCGTTGAACTAGGTCCCCGGGCAGATGAGCAGTTCTTC
CSVELGPRADEQFF
>TRBJ2-7|TRBV6-5|TRBD2|few
TGTGCCAGCAGTTACTCGACTAGCGGGGTCTACGAGCAGTACTTC
CASSYSTSGVYEQYF
>TRBJ1-1|TRBV24-1|NA|NA
TGTGCCACCAGTGATACGGGCGGGAACACTGAAGCTTTCTTT
CATSDTGGNTEAFF
>TRBJ1-6|TRBV2|NA|few
TGTGCCAGCAGTGAAACTGGAGGAACTAATTCACCCCTCCACTTT
CASSETGGTNSPLHF
>TRBJ2-3|TRBV2|TRBD2|NA
TGTGCCAGTAACCGGGAGGTGGATACGCAGTATTTT
CASNREVDTQYF
>TRBJ1-4|TRBV11-2|NA|many
TGTGCCAGCAGCCAGGGCCAGTTTCTGGGGGCGGGTGAAAAACTGTTTTTT
CASSQGQFLGAGEKLFF
>TRBJ2-7|TRBV7-9|NA|many
TGTGCCAGCAGCTTAGGTGCCCTGGAGCAGTACTTC
CASSLGALEQYF
>TRBJ2-3|TRBV5-1|NA|many
TGCGCCAGCAGCTCCTCAGATACGCAGTATTTT
CASSSSDTQYF
>TRBJ2-3|TRBV5-1|TRBD2|NA
TGCGCCAGCAGCTCCCTTGGGACTAGCGGGAGCACAGATACGCAGTATTTT
CASSSLGTSGSTDTQYF
>TRBJ2-5|TRBV20-1|NA|many
TGCAGTGCCGTGCTCCAAACCGACCAAGAGACCCAGTACTTC
CSAVLQTDQETQYF
>TRBJ1-1|TRBV27|NA|many
TGTGCCAGCAGTTTTGGGCGTAGAGGCGGCACTGAAGCTTTCTTT
CASSFGRRGGTEAFF
>TRBJ2-3|TRBV29-1|NA|NA
TGCAGCGTTGTAGAGCCTGGCAGCACAGATACGCAGTATTTT
CSVVEPGSTDTQYF
>TRBJ2-1|TRBV6-5|TRBD1|NA
TGTGCCAGCAGAAAATCGACAGGGTCTGTTGAGCAGTTCTTC
CASRKSTGSVEQFF
>TRBJ1-1|TRBV12-3/TRBV12-4|NA|NA
TGTGCCAGCAGTTTAGCGCCAGGGATGACTGAAGCTTTCTTT
CASSLAPGMTEAFF
>TRBJ2-7|TRBV20-1|TRBD2|many
TGCAGTGCTCCAAAAGGGACTAGCGGGACCGAGCAGTACTTC
CSAPKGTSGTEQYF
>TRBJ2-1|TRBV12-3/TRBV12-4|NA|NA
TGTGCCAGCAGTCAACGGGACTTGAACAATGAGCAGTTCTTC
CASSQRDLNNEQFF
>TRBJ1-1|TRBV28|TRBD1|NA
TGTGCCAGCAGCTCCTTCGGACAGGACGATGAAGCTTTCTTT
CASSSFGQDDEAFF
>TRBJ1-1|TRBV28|NA|NA
TGTGCCAGCAGTTACGGGGGGGTGGATACTGAAGCTTTCTTT
CASSYGGVDTEAFF
>TRBJ2-7|TRBV20-1|TRBD2|many
TGCAGTGCGGGCGGCGGGAGGATCTCCTACGAGCAGTACTTC
CSAGGGRISYEQYF
>TRBJ1-3|TRBV4-3|NA|NA
TGCGCCAGCAGCCCTGCCGGGAGGGCTGGAAACACCATATATTTT
CASSPAGRAGNTIYF
>TRBJ1-5|TRBV3-1|NA|many
TGTGCCAGCAGCCAGGCAACAGGAAATCAGCCCCAGCATTTT
CASSQATGNQPQHF
>TRBJ2-7|TRBV4-1|NA|few
TGCGCCAGCAGCCAAGAGGTTCAGGGCGGGTACGAGCAGTACTTC
CASSQEVQGGYEQYF
>TRBJ1-6|TRBV20-1|NA|many
TGCAGTGCTAGAAAGGGGACGGTCCTTAATTCACCCCTCCACTTT
CSARKGTVLNSPLHF
>TRBJ1-1|TRBV28|NA|many
TGTGCCAGCAGTCCCTCCGGGCCCAGGGGTGAAGCTTTCTTT
CASSPSGPRGEAFF
>TRBJ2-7|TRBV6-5|TRBD1|many
TGTGCCAGCAGTTACGGGCAGGGGGCTTCCTACGAGCAGTACTTC
CASSYGQGASYEQYF
>TRBJ2-7|TRBV25-1|TRBD1|few
TGTGCCAGCAGTGAATCGCCAGGGGGCCACGAGCAGTACTTC
CASSESPGGHEQYF
>TRBJ2-7|TRBV20-1|NA|many
TGCAGTGCTAGACCCTCCCAAGCCCACGAGCAGTACTTC
CSARPSQAHEQYF
>TRBJ1-1|TRBV5-1|TRBD1|many
TGCGCCAGCAGCTTGGTGGGGGAATGGGGACAGGAAGCTTTCTTT
CASSLVGEWGQEAFF
>TRBJ1-4|TRBV25-1|TRBD1|many
TGTGCCAGCAGTGTAGTACAGGGGAAACTGTTTTTT
CASSVVQGKLFF
>TRBJ2-3|TRBV10-3|TRBD2|many
TGTGCCATCAAATCGGGACTAGCGGGAGAGGATACGCAGTATTTT
CAIKSGLAGEDTQYF
>TRBJ1-5|TRBV21-1|NA|many
TGTGCCAGCAGCAAAGTCGGCCAGGCTAGCAATCAGCCCCAGCATTTT
CASSKVGQASNQPQHF
>TRBJ1-1|TRBV9|NA|many
TGTGCCAGCAGCGTAGGGGGCCAAAACACTGAAGCTTTCTTT
CASSVGGQNTEAFF
>TRBJ2-1|TRBV28|NA|many
TGTGCCAGCAGTTGGAAAAGGGCGGATGAGCAGTTCTTC
CASSWKRADEQFF
>TRBJ2-6|TRBV6-2/TRBV6-3|NA|NA
TGTGCCAGCAAACCTTTGGTATCCGGGGCCAACGTCCTGACTTTC
CASKPLVSGANVLTF
>TRBJ2-7|TRBV7-2|TRBD2|NA
TGTGCCAGCAGCGCGCGGACTAGCGACCCCACCCTGGGCTACGAGCAGTACTTC
CASSARTSDPTLGYEQYF
>TRBJ2-3|TRBV9|NA|few
TGTGCCAGCAGCGTATCGGGGGATAGCACAGATACGCAGTATTTT
CASSVSGDSTDTQYF
>TRBJ2-3|TRBV7-9|NA|NA
TGTGCCAGCAGCTTAACGCCTAGCGACACAGATACGCAGTATTTT
CASSLTPSDTDTQYF
>TRBJ2-3|TRBV20-1|TRBD2|many
TGCAGTGCTGAGTGGCGGGAGGACGCCACAGATACGCAGTATTTT
CSAEWREDATDTQYF
>TRBJ2-7|TRBV19|NA|few
TGTGCCAGTAGTATTAGGGCAGGGACTTTCTACGAGCAGTACTTC
CASSIRAGTFYEQYF
>TRBJ2-3|TRBV10-2|NA|many
TGCGCCAGCAGTCCCCACCCGGGTTCAGATACGCAGTATTTT
CASSPHPGSDTQYF
>TRBJ2-1|TRBV14|NA|NA
TGTGCCAGCAGCCAAGAAGGGTGGGGCGAGCAGTTCTTC
CASSQEGWGEQFF
>TRBJ1-6|TRBV12-3/TRBV12-4|NA|NA
TGTGCCAGCAGTCAAAGACAGGCGGCCCTCCACTTT
CASSQRQAALHF
>TRBJ2-3|TRBV5-1|TRBD2|many
TGCGCCAGCAGCGTGGGGACTAGCGGGAACACAGATACGCAGTATTTT
CASSVGTSGNTDTQYF
>TRBJ2-3|TRBV12-3/TRBV12-4|TRBD1|NA
TGTGCCAGCAGTTTCCGACAGGGGGGCACAGATACGCAGTATTTT
CASSFRQGGTDTQYF
>TRBJ2-7|TRBV20-1|NA|many
TGCAGTGCGAGCCGGGACTCCTACGAGCAGTGCTTC
CSASRDSYEQCF
>TRBJ2-1|TRBV20-1|NA|many
TGCAGTGCTAGAGACCACACCTACAATGAGCAGTTCTTC
CSARDHTYNEQFF
>TRBJ1-2|TRBV5-4|NA|many
TGTGCCAGCAGCTTGGTAGGGGGCTATGGCTACACCTTC
CASSLVGGYGYTF